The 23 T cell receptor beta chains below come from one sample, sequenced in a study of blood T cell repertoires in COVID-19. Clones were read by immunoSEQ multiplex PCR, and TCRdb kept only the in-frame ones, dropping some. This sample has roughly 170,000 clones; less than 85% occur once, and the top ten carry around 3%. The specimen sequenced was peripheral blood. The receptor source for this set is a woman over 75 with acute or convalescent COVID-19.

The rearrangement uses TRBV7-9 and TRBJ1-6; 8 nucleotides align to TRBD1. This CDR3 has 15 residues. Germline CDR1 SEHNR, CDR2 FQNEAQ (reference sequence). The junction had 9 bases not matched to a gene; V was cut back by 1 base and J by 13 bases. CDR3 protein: CASSLDGTGPNPLHF. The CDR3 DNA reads TGTGCCAGCAGCTTAGATGGGACAGGTCCCAACCCCCTCCACTTT.

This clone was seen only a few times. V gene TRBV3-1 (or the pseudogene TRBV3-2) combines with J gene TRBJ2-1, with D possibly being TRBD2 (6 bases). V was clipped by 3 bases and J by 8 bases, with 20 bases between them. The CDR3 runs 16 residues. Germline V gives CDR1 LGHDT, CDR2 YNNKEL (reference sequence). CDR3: CASSQDIAVGIDEQFF. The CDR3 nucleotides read TGTGCCAGCAGCCAGGATATAGCGGTGGGGATCGATGAGCAGTTCTTC.

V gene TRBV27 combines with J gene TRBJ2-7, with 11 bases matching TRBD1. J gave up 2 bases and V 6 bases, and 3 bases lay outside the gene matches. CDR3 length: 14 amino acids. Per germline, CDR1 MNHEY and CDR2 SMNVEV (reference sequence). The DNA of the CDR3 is TGTGCCAGCAGAGGGACAGGGGGTCCCTACGAGCAGTACTTC. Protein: CASRGTGGPYEQYF.

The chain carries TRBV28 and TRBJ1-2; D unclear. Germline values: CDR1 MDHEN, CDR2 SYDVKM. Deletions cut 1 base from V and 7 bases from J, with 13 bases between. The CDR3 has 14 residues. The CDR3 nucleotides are TGTGCCAGCAGTTTATATCCGGCGGGCGGTGGCTACACCTTC. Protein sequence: CASSLYPAGGGYTF.

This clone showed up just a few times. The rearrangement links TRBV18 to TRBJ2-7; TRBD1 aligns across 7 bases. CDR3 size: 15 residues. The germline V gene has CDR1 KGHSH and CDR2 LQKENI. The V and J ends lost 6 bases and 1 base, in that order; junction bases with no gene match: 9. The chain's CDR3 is CASSLGTAASYEQYF. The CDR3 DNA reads TGTGCCAGCTCCTTAGGGACAGCGGCATCCTACGAGCAGTACTTC.

CDR3 DNA sequence: TGTGCCAGTAGCATGGGGGCCGTCTCTGGAAACACCATATATTTT. It yields the protein CASSMGAVSGNTIYF. The chain carries TRBV19 and TRBJ1-3; a possible D gene is TRBD1 (6 bases). Germline V gene lookup returns CDR1 LNHDA and CDR2 SQIVND (reference sequence). V lost 6 bases to trimming and J lost 0 bases, with 12 bases between them. The CDR3 is made up of 15 amino acids.

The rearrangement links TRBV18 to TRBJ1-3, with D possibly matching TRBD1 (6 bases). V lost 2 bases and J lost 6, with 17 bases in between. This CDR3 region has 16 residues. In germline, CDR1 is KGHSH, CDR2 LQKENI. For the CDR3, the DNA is TGTGCCAGCTCACCAGGGCGCGGGGGGCGCGAAAACACCATATATTTT. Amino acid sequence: CASSPGRGGRENTIYF. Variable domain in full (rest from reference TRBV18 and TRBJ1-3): NAGVMQNPRHLVRRRGQEARLRCSPMKGHSHVYWYRQLPEEGLKFMVYLQKENIIDESGMPKERFSAEFPKEGPSILRIQQVVRGDSAAYFCASSPGRGGRENTIYFGEGSWLTVV.

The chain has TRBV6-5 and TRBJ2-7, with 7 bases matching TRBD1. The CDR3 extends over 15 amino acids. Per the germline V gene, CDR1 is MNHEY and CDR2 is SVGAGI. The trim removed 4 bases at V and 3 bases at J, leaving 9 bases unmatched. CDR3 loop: CASSLAGTENYEQYF. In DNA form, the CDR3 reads TGTGCCAGCAGTTTGGCCGGGACAGAGAACTACGAGCAGTACTTC.

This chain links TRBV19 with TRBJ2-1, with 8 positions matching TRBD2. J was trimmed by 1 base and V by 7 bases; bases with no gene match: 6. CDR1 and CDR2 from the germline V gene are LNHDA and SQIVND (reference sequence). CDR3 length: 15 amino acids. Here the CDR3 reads CASTPVAGSYNEQFF. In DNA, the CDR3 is TGTGCCAGTACTCCTGTAGCGGGATCCTACAATGAGCAGTTCTTC.

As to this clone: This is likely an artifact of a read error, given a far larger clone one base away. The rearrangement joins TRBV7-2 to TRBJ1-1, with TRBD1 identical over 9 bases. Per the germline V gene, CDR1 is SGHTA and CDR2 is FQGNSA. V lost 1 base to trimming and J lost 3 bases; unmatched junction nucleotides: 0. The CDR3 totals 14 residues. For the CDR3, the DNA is TGTGCCAGCAGCTTAGGGGACAGGGACACTGAAGCTTTCTTT. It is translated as CASSLGDRDTEAFF. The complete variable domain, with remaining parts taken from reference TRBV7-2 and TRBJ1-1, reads GAGVSQSPSNKVTEKGKDVELRCDPISGHTALYWYRQSLGQGLEFLIYFQGNSAPDKSGLPSDRFSAERTGGSVSTLTIQRTQQEDSAVYLCASSLGDRDTEAFFGQGTRLTVV.

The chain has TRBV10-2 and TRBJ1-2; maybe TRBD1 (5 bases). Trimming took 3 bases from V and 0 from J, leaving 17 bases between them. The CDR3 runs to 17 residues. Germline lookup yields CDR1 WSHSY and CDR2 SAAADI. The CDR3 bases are TGCGCCAGCAGTGACCCTACGGAGGGGAATGCTAACTATGGCTACACCTTC. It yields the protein CASSDPTEGNANYGYTF.

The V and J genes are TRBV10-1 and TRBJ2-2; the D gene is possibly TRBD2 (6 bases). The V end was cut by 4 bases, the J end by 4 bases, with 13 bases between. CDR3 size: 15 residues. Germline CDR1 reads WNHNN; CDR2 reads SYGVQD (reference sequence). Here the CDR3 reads CASSAGDLSTGELFF. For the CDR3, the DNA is TGCGCCAGCAGTGCGGGGGACCTTAGCACCGGGGAGCTGTTTTTT.

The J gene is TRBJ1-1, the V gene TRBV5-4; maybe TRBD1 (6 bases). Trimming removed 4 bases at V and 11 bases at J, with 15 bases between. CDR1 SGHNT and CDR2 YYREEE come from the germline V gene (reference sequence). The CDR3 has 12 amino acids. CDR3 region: CASSRNREGAFF. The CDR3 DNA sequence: TGTGCCAGCAGCAGGAACAGGGAAGGGGCTTTCTTT.

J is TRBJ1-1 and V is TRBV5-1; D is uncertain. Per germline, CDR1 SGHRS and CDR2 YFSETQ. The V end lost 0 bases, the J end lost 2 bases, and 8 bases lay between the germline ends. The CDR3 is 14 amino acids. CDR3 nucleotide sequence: TGCGCCAGCAGCTTGGGGGCCAGTAACACTGAAGCTTTCTTT. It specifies CASSLGASNTEAFF.

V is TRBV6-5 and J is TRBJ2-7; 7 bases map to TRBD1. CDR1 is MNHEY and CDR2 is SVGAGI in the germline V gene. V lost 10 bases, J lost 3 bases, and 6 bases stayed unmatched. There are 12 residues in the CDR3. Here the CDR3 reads CATARGHYEQYF. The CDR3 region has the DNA TGTGCCACTGCGAGGGGGCACTACGAGCAGTACTTC.

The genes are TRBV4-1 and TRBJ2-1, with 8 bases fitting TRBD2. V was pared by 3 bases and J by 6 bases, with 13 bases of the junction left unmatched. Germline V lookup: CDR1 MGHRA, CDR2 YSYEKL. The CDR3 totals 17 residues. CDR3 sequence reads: CASSQQKLAGFFNEQFF. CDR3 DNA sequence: TGCGCCAGCAGCCAGCAAAAATTAGCGGGATTCTTCAATGAGCAGTTCTTC.

CDR3 in amino acids: CASSYATGNEQFF. The CDR3, as DNA: TGTGCCAGCAGTTACGCGACAGGGAATGAGCAGTTCTTC. The chain has TRBV6-6 and TRBJ2-1; 7 bases are a match to TRBD1. The CDR3 totals 13 residues. Germline V gives CDR1 MNHNY, CDR2 SVGAGI (reference sequence). Trimming cost V 2 bases and J 7 bases; bases outside gene matches: 2.

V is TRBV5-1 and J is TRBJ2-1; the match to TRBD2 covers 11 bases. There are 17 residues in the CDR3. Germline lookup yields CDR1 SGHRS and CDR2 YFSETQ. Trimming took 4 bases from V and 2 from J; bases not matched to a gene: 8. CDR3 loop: CASSPTSGSVTYNEQFF. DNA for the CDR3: TGCGCCAGCAGCCCTACTAGCGGGAGTGTCACCTACAATGAGCAGTTCTTC.

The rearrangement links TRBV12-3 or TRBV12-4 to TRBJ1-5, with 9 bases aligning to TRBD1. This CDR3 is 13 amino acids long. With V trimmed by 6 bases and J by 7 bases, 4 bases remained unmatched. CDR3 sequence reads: CASRRTGDQPQHF. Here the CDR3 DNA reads TGTGCCAGCAGACGGACAGGGGACCAGCCCCAGCATTTT.

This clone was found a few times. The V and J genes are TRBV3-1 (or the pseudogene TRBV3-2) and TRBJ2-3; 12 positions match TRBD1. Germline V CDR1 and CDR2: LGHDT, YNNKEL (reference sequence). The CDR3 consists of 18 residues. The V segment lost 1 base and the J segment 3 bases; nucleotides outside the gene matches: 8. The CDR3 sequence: CASSQGPGTGGRTDTQYF. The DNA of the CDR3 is TGTGCCAGCAGCCAAGGCCCCGGGACAGGGGGCCGGACAGATACGCAGTATTTT.

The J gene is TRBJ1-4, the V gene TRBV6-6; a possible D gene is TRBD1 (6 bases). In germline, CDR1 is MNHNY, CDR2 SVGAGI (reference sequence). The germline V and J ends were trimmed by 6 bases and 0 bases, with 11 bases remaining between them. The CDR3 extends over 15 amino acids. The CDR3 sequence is CASSRTAATNEKLFF. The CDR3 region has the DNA TGTGCCAGCAGCCGGACAGCCGCAACTAATGAAAAACTGTTTTTT.

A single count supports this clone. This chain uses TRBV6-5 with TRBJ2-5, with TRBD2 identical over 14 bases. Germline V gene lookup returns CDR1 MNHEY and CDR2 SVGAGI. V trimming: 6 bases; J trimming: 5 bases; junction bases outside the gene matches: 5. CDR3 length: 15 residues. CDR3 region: CASSPGLAGVETQYF. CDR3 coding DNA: TGTGCCAGCAGCCCGGGACTAGCGGGAGTTGAGACCCAGTACTTC.

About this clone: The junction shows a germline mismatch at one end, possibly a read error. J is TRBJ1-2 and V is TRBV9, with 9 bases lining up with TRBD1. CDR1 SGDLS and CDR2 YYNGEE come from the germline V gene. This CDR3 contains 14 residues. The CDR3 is CASTVTGGGYGYTF. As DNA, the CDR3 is TGTGCCAGCACCGTAACAGGGGGCGGCTATGGCTACACCTTC.